This is a list of T cell receptor beta chains from one sample in a study of shared clonotypes between healthy human individuals. Only in-frame clones appear in the TCRdb table, and some are missing; sequencing was by immunoSEQ multiplex PCR. This sample has about 700,000 clones, with under 95% found just once. Sequences were obtained from naive CD8+ T cells sorted from blood. Receptors originate from a man aged 25 to 45 in good health. Each CDR3 is given with its conserved first and last residue. The D gene is left open where the match is weak. The size of a clone is reported for some rows only, either as once, few or many, or as a class for expanded clones.

D gene: -; clone size: -; J gene: TRBJ1-1; CDR3 length: 14; V gene: TRBV9; CDR3 DNA: TGTGCCAGCAGCGTAGGTGGGTTTACCGCTGAAGCTTTCTTT; CDR3 protein: CASSVGGFTAEAFF
D gene: TRBD1; clone size: -; J gene: TRBJ1-4; CDR3 length: 13; V gene: TRBV6-5; CDR3 DNA: TGTGCCAGCAAATCTCGGGACAGGGAAAAACTGTTTTTT; CDR3 protein: CASKSRDREKLFF
D gene: -; clone size: -; J gene: TRBJ2-7; CDR3 length: 13; V gene: TRBV19; CDR3 DNA: TGTGCCAGTAGTTGGCAGGGTGGAAACGAGCAGTACTTC; CDR3 protein: CASSWQGGNEQYF
D gene: TRBD2; clone size: -; J gene: TRBJ2-1; CDR3 length: 18; V gene: TRBV4-3; CDR3 DNA: TGCGCCAGCAGCCAAGATAGGACTAGCGGGATCGCCTACAATGAGCAGTTCTTC; CDR3 protein: CASSQDRTSGIAYNEQFF
D gene: -; clone size: once; J gene: TRBJ2-1; CDR3 length: 16; V gene: TRBV27; CDR3 DNA: TGTGCCAGCAGTTTATCCTTTCGCATAGCCTACAATGAGCAGTTCTTC; CDR3 protein: CASSLSFRIAYNEQFF
D gene: -; clone size: -; J gene: TRBJ1-1; CDR3 length: 12; V gene: TRBV28; CDR3 DNA: TGTGCCAGCAGGGATTTCGGCACTGAAGCTTTCTTT; CDR3 protein: CASRDFGTEAFF
D gene: -; clone size: -; J gene: TRBJ2-7; CDR3 length: 16; V gene: TRBV21-1; CDR3 DNA: TGTGCCAGCAGCAAAGTCAGTGGGACAGGGACCTACGAGCAGTACTTC; CDR3 protein: CASSKVSGTGTYEQYF
D gene: -; clone size: -; J gene: TRBJ1-2; CDR3 length: 11; V gene: TRBV19; CDR3 DNA: TGTGCCAGTACCGGGTCGGCGGGATACACCTTC; CDR3 protein: CASTGSAGYTF
D gene: -; clone size: -; J gene: TRBJ2-7; CDR3 length: 13; V gene: TRBV5-6; CDR3 DNA: TGTGCCAGCAGCTTGGCCTCCCCTGACGAGCAGTACTTC; CDR3 protein: CASSLASPDEQYF
D gene: TRBD2; clone size: -; J gene: TRBJ2-5; CDR3 length: 13; V gene: TRBV28; CDR3 DNA: TGTGCCAGCATAGCGGGGTACCAAGAGACCCAGTACTTC; CDR3 protein: CASIAGYQETQYF
D gene: TRBD2; clone size: -; J gene: TRBJ2-1; CDR3 length: 14; V gene: TRBV30; CDR3 DNA: TGTGCCTGGAGCAAGACTAGCGGATACAATGAGCAGTTCTTC; CDR3 protein: CAWSKTSGYNEQFF
D gene: -; clone size: -; J gene: TRBJ1-2; CDR3 length: 13; V gene: TRBV7-8; CDR3 DNA: TGTGCCAGCAGCTTTTGGATCAACTATGGCTACACCTTC; CDR3 protein: CASSFWINYGYTF
D gene: -; clone size: -; J gene: TRBJ2-2; CDR3 length: 17; V gene: TRBV9; CDR3 DNA: TGTGCCAGCAGCAGCCCCACAAACAGGGCCGGCACCGGGGAGCTGTTTTTT; CDR3 protein: CASSSPTNRAGTGELFF
D gene: -; clone size: -; J gene: TRBJ2-7; CDR3 length: 15; V gene: TRBV5-4; CDR3 DNA: TGTGCCAGCAGCTTGGGGCGGGGAGACTCCTACGAGCAGTACTTC; CDR3 protein: CASSLGRGDSYEQYF
D gene: TRBD2; clone size: -; J gene: TRBJ2-3; CDR3 length: 17; V gene: TRBV2; CDR3 DNA: TGTGCCAGCATTAGGCTAGCGGGAGACCCTAGCACAGATACGCAGTATTTT; CDR3 protein: CASIRLAGDPSTDTQYF
D gene: -; clone size: -; J gene: TRBJ2-3; CDR3 length: 13; V gene: TRBV18; CDR3 DNA: TGTGCCAGCTCACCCCCTGAGGCAGATACGCAGTATTTT; CDR3 protein: CASSPPEADTQYF
D gene: -; clone size: -; J gene: TRBJ2-5; CDR3 length: 14; V gene: TRBV6-6; CDR3 DNA: TGTGCCAGCAGTTTGGACAGAGCCCAAGAGACCCAGTACTTC; CDR3 protein: CASSLDRAQETQYF